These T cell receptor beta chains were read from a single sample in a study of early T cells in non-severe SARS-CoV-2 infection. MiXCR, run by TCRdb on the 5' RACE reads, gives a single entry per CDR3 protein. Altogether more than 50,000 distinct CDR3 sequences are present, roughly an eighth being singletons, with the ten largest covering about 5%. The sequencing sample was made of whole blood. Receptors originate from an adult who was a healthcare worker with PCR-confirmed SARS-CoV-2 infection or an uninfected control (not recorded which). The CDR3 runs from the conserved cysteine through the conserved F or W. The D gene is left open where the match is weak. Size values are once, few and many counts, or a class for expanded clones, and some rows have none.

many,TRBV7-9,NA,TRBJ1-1,TGTGCCAGCAGCTTAGCGCCGGTGAACACTGAAGCTTTCTTT,CASSLAPVNTEAFF
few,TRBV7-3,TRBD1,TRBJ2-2,TGTGCCAGCAGCTTACAGGGGGTGATGAACACCGGGGAGCTGTTTTTT,CASSLQGVMNTGELFF
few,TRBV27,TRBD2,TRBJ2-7,TGTGCCAGCAGTCCCAACTTAGCGGGAGAGACCGAGCAGTACTTC,CASSPNLAGETEQYF
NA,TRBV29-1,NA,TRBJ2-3,TGCAGCGCCGACCCCGACGCCCCAGATACGCAGTATTTT,CSADPDAPDTQYF
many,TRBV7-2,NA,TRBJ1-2,TGTGCCAGCAGCCCGACAGCTAACTATGGCTACACCTTC,CASSPTANYGYTF
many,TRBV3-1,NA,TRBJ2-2,TGTGCCAGCACCATCGTACTCGGCACCGGGGAGCTGTTTTTT,CASTIVLGTGELFF
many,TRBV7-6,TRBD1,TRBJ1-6,TGTGCCAGCAGCTTAGAGGGACAGGGGAATTCACCCCTCCACTTT,CASSLEGQGNSPLHF
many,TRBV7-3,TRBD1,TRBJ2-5,TGTGCCAGCAGCCCGGACAGGGGACAAGAGACCCAGTACTTC,CASSPDRGQETQYF
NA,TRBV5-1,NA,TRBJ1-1,TGCGCCAGCAGCTCAACCCGGGGCCACACTGAAGCTTTCTTT,CASSSTRGHTEAFF
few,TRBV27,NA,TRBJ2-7,TGTGCCAGCAGTTCTAGTTTGTACGAGCAGTACTTC,CASSSSLYEQYF
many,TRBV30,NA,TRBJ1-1,TGTGCCTGGAGTGTATGGCCGAACACTGAAGCTTTCTTT,CAWSVWPNTEAFF